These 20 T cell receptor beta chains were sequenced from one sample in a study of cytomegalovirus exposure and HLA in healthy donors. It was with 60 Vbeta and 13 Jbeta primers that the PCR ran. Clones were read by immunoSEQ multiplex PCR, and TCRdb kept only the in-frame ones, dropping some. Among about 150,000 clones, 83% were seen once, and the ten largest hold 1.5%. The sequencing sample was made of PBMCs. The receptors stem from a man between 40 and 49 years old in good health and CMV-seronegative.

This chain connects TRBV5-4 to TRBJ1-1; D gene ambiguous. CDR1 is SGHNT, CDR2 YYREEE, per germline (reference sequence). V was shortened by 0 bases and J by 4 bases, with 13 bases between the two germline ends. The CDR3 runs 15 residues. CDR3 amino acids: CASSLEESSGTEAFF. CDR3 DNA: TGTGCCAGCAGCTTGGAGGAGTCCTCGGGCACTGAAGCTTTCTTT.

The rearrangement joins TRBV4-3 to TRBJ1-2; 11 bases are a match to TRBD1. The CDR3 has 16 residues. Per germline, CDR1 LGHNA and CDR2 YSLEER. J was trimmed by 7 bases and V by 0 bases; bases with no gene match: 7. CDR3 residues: CASSQDGDRGRGGYTF. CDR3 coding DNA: TGCGCCAGCAGCCAAGATGGGGACAGGGGGAGAGGTGGCTACACCTTC.

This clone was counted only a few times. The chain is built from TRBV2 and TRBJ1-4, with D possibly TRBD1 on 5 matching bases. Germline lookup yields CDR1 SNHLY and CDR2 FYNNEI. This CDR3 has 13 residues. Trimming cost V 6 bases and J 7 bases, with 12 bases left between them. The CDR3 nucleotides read TGTGCCAGCAGGACAGAGGGAGGTGAAAAACTGTTTTTT. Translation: CASRTEGGEKLFF.

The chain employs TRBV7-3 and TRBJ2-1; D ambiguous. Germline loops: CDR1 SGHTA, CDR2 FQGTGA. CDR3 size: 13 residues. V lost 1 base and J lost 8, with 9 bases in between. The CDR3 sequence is CASSLIERDEQFF. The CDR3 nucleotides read TGTGCCAGCAGCTTAATCGAACGGGATGAGCAGTTCTTC.

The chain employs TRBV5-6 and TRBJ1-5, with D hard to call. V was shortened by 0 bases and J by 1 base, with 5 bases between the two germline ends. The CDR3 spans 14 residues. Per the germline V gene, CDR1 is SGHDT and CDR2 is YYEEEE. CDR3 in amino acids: CASSLASSNQPQHF. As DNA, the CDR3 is TGTGCCAGCAGCTTGGCCTCGAGCAATCAGCCCCAGCATTTT.

CDR3 residues: CASSLDGANYGYTF. The CDR3 DNA reads TGTGCCAGCAGCCTGGATGGAGCTAACTATGGCTACACCTTC. The gene calls are TRBV6-5 and TRBJ1-2; no firm D call. This CDR3 region has 14 residues. Germline-derived CDR1 and CDR2 are MNHEY and SVGAGI. V was clipped by 6 bases and J by 0 bases, with 11 bases between them.

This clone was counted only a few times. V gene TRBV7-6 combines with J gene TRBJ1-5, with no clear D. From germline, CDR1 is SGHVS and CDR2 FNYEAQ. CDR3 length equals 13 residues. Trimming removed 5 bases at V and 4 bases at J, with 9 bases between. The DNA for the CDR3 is TGTGCCAGCAGCCCAGACACTAATCAGCCCCAGCATTTT. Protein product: CASSPDTNQPQHF. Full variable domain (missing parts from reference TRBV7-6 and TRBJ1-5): GAGVSQSPRYKVTKRGQDVALRCDPISGHVSLYWYRQALGQGPEFLTYFNYEAQQDKSGLPNDRFSAERPEGSISTLTIQRTEQRDSAMYRCASSPDTNQPQHFGDGTRLSIL.

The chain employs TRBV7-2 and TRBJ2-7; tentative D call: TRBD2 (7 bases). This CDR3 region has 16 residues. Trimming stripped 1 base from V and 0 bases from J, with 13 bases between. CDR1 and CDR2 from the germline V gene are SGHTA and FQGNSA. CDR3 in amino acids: CASSLGRGGVSYEQYF. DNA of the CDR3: TGTGCCAGCAGCTTAGGCCGAGGGGGGGTCTCCTACGAGCAGTACTTC.

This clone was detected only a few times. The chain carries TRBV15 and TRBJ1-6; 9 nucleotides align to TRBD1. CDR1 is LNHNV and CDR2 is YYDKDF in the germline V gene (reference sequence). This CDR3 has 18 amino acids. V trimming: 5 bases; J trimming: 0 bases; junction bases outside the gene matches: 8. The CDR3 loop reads CATSGGDRESSYNSPLHF. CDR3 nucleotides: TGTGCCACCAGCGGCGGGGACAGGGAGAGCTCCTATAATTCACCCCTCCACTTT.

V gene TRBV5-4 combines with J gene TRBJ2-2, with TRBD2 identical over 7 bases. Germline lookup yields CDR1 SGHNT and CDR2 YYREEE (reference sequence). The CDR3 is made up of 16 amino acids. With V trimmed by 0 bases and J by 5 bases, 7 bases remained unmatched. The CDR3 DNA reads TGTGCCAGCAGCTTGGTCGGGGGAGGGTTGACCGGGGAGCTGTTTTTT. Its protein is CASSLVGGGLTGELFF.

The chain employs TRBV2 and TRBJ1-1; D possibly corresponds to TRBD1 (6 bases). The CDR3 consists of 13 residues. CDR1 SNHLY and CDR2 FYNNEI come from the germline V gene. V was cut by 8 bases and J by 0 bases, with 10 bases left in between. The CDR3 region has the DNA TGTGCCAGCCCCAGGGGCATGAACACTGAAGCTTTCTTT. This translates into CASPRGMNTEAFF.

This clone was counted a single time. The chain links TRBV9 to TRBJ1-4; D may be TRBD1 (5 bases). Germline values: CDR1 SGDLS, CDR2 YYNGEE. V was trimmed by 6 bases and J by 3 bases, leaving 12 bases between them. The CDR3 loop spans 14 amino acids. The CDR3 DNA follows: TGTGCCAGCAACAGTGGGGACTCTAATGAAAAACTGTTTTTT. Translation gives CASNSGDSNEKLFF.

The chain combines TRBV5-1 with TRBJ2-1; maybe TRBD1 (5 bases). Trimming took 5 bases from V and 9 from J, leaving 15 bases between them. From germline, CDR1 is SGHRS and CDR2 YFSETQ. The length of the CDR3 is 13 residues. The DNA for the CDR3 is TGCGCCAGCAGTTCGGACATCTACCTTGAGCAGTTCTTC. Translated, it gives CASSSDIYLEQFF.

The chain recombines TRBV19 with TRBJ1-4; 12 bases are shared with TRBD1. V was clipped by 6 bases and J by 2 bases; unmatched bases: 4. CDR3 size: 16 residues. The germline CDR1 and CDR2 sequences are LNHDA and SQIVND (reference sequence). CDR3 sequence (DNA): TGTGCCAGTAGGGCGGGACAGGGGGCCACTAATGAAAAACTGTTTTTT. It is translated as CASRAGQGATNEKLFF.

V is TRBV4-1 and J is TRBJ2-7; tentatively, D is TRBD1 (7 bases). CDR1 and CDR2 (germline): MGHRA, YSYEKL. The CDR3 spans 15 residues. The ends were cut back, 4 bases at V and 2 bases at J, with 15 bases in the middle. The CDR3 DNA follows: TGCGCCAGCAGCCGGACGGGGGACAGAGCCTACGAGCAGTACTTC. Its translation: CASSRTGDRAYEQYF.

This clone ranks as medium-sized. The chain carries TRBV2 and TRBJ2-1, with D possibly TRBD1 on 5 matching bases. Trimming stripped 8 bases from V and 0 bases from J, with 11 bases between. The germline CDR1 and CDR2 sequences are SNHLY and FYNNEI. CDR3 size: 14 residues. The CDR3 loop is CASCYRNSYNEQFF. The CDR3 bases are TGTGCCAGCTGTTACAGGAACTCCTACAATGAGCAGTTCTTC.

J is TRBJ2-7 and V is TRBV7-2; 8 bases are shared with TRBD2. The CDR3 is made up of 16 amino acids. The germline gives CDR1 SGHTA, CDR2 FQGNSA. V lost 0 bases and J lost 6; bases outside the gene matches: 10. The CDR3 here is CASSLAAGGWQSEQYF. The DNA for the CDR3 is TGTGCCAGCAGCTTAGCGGCGGGAGGATGGCAAAGCGAGCAGTACTTC.

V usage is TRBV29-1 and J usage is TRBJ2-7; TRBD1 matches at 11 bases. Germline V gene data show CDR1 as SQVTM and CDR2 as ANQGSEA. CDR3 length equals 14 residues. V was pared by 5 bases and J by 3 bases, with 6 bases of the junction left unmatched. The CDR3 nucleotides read TGCAGCGTTAGCCGGGACAGGGGGTTCTACGAGCAGTACTTC. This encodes CSVSRDRGFYEQYF.

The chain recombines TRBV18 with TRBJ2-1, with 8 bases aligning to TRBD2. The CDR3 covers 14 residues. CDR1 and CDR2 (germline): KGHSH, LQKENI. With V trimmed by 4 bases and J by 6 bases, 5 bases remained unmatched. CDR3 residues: CASSLGRAVNEQFF. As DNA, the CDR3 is TGTGCCAGCTCACTCGGGAGGGCCGTCAATGAGCAGTTCTTC.

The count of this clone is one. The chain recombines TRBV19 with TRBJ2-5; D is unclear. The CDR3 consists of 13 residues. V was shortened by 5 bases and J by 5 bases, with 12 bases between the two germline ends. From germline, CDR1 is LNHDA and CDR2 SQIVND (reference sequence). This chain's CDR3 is CASSLKRWETQYF. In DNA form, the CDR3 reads TGTGCCAGTAGTTTGAAGCGTTGGGAGACCCAGTACTTC.